This T cell receptor beta chain was identified in a study of CD8 T cells in Susac syndrome. The T cells that were sequenced for TCR beta were CD8+ and CD4+ cells from blood. Patients with stable or active relapsing-remitting disease, all of them treatment-naive, made up the multiple sclerosis controls. Bulk CD8+ and CD4+ cells came from magnetic negative isolation; CD8+ TEMRA by FACS. RNA totalling about 0.5 to 1 ug underwent reverse transcription with random hexamers. Amplification of TCR beta CDR3 by immunoSEQ multiplex PCR spanned 54 Vbeta and 13 Jbeta. TCRdb re-called the immunoSEQ multiplex PCR reads with MiXCR, one entry per CDR3 protein. The sample shows 130,000 or so distinct CDR3 sequences, around nine tenths of them seen only once. V was pared by 6 bases and J by 0 bases, with 5 bases of the junction left unmatched. This CDR3 has 15 residues. Germline values: CDR1 MNHEY, CDR2 SVGEGT.

This rearrangement joins TRBV6-2 or TRBV6-3 to TRBJ2-1, with 7 bases that match TRBD2. This TCR was recovered from a human donor with multiple sclerosis. Specimen: CD8+ T cells from PBMCs. The CDR3 loop reads CASSREASSYNEQFF. The CDR3 nucleotides are TGTGCCAGCAGCCGGGAGGCCAGCTCCTACAATGAGCAGTTCTTC.